Listed below are T cell receptor beta chains from one sample, sequenced in a study of shared clonotypes between healthy human individuals. Only in-frame clones appear in the TCRdb table, and some are missing; sequencing was by immunoSEQ multiplex PCR. The sample records millions of clones, about 92% being singletons. The sequenced sample consisted of naive CD4+ T cells sorted from blood. Receptor source: a man between 18 and 35 years old in good health. Both conserved end residues are part of each CDR3. D genes are given only for firm matches. Not all rows give a size; the values are once, few, many and, for expanded clones, a class.

J: TRBJ2-7; V: TRBV7-8; D: TRBD1; size: -; length: 17; DNA: TGTGCCAGCAGCTTTTCTAACAGGGGGTTAGCCTCCTACGAGCAGTACTTC; CDR3: CASSFSNRGLASYEQYF
J: TRBJ2-7; V: TRBV4-3; D: -; size: -; length: 15; DNA: TGCGCCAGCAGCCAAGATCCAGGGCCCCTACCCGAGCAGTACTTC; CDR3: CASSQDPGPLPEQYF
J: TRBJ2-7; V: TRBV9; D: -; size: -; length: 16; DNA: TGTGCCAGCAGCAAGCAGGATACCCTGGGGACCTACGAGCAGTACTTC; CDR3: CASSKQDTLGTYEQYF
J: TRBJ2-7; V: TRBV27; D: TRBD1; size: -; length: 14; DNA: TGTGCCAGCAGCCTTAACGGACAGGGAAACGAGCAGTACTTC; CDR3: CASSLNGQGNEQYF
J: TRBJ2-6; V: TRBV28; D: TRBD1; size: -; length: 15; DNA: TGTGCCAGCAGTCCGACAGGGGCTGGGGCCAACGTCCTGACTTTC; CDR3: CASSPTGAGANVLTF
J: TRBJ1-5; V: TRBV19; D: -; size: once; length: 15; DNA: TGTGCCAGTAGTAGGGGGGGCGATAGCAATCAGCCCCAGCATTTT; CDR3: CASSRGGDSNQPQHF
J: TRBJ2-2; V: TRBV4-2; D: -; size: -; length: 16; DNA: TGTGCCAGCAGCCAAGATCCCGGACAGATGGCCGGGGAGCTGTTTTTT; CDR3: CASSQDPGQMAGELFF
J: TRBJ1-2; V: TRBV2; D: -; size: -; length: 14; DNA: TGTGCCAGCAGTGGTGAAGTCTCAACGTATGGCTACACCTTC; CDR3: CASSGEVSTYGYTF
J: TRBJ1-3; V: TRBV19; D: -; size: -; length: 15; DNA: TGTGCCAGTAGTCCCCGTCGGGCACCGAGGGACACCATATATTTT; CDR3: CASSPRRAPRDTIYF
J: TRBJ2-7; V: TRBV5-1; D: -; size: -; length: 14; DNA: TGCGCCAGCAGCTTGGAGAGGGGAGTGACGGAGCAGTACTTC; CDR3: CASSLERGVTEQYF
J: TRBJ2-7; V: TRBV28; D: -; size: -; length: 15; DNA: TGTGCCAGCAGGGGACCGGGGACGTGGGTCTACGAGCAGTACTTC; CDR3: CASRGPGTWVYEQYF
J: TRBJ2-7; V: TRBV30; D: TRBD2; size: -; length: 14; DNA: TGTGCCTGGAGTGTACAGCGGGGGGGCTACGAGCAGTACTTC; CDR3: CAWSVQRGGYEQYF
J: TRBJ1-2; V: TRBV5-4; D: -; size: -; length: 15; DNA: TGTGCCAGCAGCTTGGGACAGGCTCAACAGTCCGGCTACACCTTC; CDR3: CASSLGQAQQSGYTF
J: TRBJ2-3; V: TRBV28; D: -; size: -; length: 12; DNA: TGTGCCAGCAGTTTGCAGACAGATACGCAGTATTTT; CDR3: CASSLQTDTQYF
J: TRBJ2-1; V: TRBV19; D: TRBD2; size: -; length: 16; DNA: TGTGCCAGTAGTGCCGCCGGGACTAGCGGGTACAATGAGCAGTTCTTC; CDR3: CASSAAGTSGYNEQFF
J: TRBJ1-5; V: TRBV28; D: -; size: once; length: 14; DNA: TGTGCCAGCAGTTCTATCCAGGGCAATCAGCCCCAGCATTTT; CDR3: CASSSIQGNQPQHF
J: TRBJ2-7; V: TRBV5-1; D: TRBD2; size: -; length: 15; DNA: TGCGCCAGCAGCGAGGGACTAGCGGATCTCTACGAGCAGTACTTC; CDR3: CASSEGLADLYEQYF
J: TRBJ2-7; V: TRBV11-2; D: -; size: -; length: 14; DNA: TGTGCCAGCAGCCGAGGGAGTGGTACCTACGAGCAGTACTTC; CDR3: CASSRGSGTYEQYF
J: TRBJ1-2; V: TRBV6-6; D: -; size: -; length: 13; DNA: TGTGCCAGCAGTTCCGGGACGCGATATGGCTACACCTTC; CDR3: CASSSGTRYGYTF
J: TRBJ2-5; V: TRBV14; D: TRBD2; size: -; length: 18; DNA: TGTGCCAGCAGCCAAGATAAGGCGGGGGGCCTGGCCCAAGAGACCCAGTACTTC; CDR3: CASSQDKAGGLAQETQYF
J: TRBJ2-7; V: TRBV6-1; D: TRBD1; size: -; length: 14; DNA: TGTGCCAGCAGTTATCAGGGGGTAATCTACGAGCAGTACTTC; CDR3: CASSYQGVIYEQYF
J: TRBJ2-3; V: TRBV6-1; D: -; size: -; length: 13; DNA: TGTGCCAGCAGTGGGGGCATAGGAGATACGCAGTATTTT; CDR3: CASSGGIGDTQYF
J: TRBJ1-3; V: TRBV14; D: TRBD1; size: -; length: 21; DNA: TGTGCCAGCAGCCAAGTTCGGGGACTCCCGGGACAGAGTCTCTCTGGAAACACCATATATTTT; CDR3: CASSQVRGLPGQSLSGNTIYF
J: TRBJ2-2; V: TRBV11-2; D: TRBD2; size: -; length: 17; DNA: TGTGCCAGCAGCTTAGATGTTGCGGGAGGGTACACCGGGGAGCTGTTTTTT; CDR3: CASSLDVAGGYTGELFF
J: TRBJ2-3; V: TRBV6-5; D: -; size: -; length: 11; DNA: TGTGCCAGCAAGAGTACAGATACGCAGTATTTT; CDR3: CASKSTDTQYF
J: TRBJ2-2; V: TRBV10-1; D: TRBD1; size: once; length: 15; DNA: TGCGCCAGCGGTGATACAGGGGCGAACACCGGGGAGCTGTTTTTT; CDR3: CASGDTGANTGELFF
J: TRBJ2-7; V: TRBV6-1; D: -; size: -; length: 13; DNA: TGTGCCAGCACTCAGGGAGTGGCCTACGAGCAGTACTTC; CDR3: CASTQGVAYEQYF
J: TRBJ1-4; V: TRBV28; D: -; size: -; length: 17; DNA: TGTGCCAGCAGTTCTATCCCGGGTCGGCAGAGCGGAGAAAAACTGTTTTTT; CDR3: CASSSIPGRQSGEKLFF
J: TRBJ2-3; V: TRBV10-3; D: TRBD2; size: -; length: 16; DNA: TGTGCCATCAGAGGAGGGGCTAGCGGGAGTACAGATACGCAGTATTTT; CDR3: CAIRGGASGSTDTQYF
J: TRBJ2-3; V: TRBV11-3; D: TRBD1; size: -; length: 16; DNA: TGTGCCAGCAGCTTCGGGACAGGGTCTCTCCCAGATACGCAGTATTTT; CDR3: CASSFGTGSLPDTQYF
J: TRBJ2-2; V: TRBV30; D: -; size: -; length: 16; DNA: TGTGCCTGGAGTTTTAGGACAGGGAGGGGTCCCGGGGAGCTGTTTTTT; CDR3: CAWSFRTGRGPGELFF
J: TRBJ2-1; V: TRBV11-2; D: TRBD2; size: -; length: 18; DNA: TGTGCCAGCAGCAGAGGGACTAGCCAGGCCCTTCTATACAATGAGCAGTTCTTC; CDR3: CASSRGTSQALLYNEQFF
J: TRBJ2-5; V: TRBV6-5; D: -; size: -; length: 15; DNA: TGTGCCAGCAGTTACTGGCAGGGGAGGAGGGAGACCCAGTACTTC; CDR3: CASSYWQGRRETQYF
J: TRBJ2-1; V: TRBV6-5; D: -; size: -; length: 14; DNA: TGTGCCAGCAGTTGGGGACTTGCGGTGAATGAGCAGTTCTTC; CDR3: CASSWGLAVNEQFF
J: TRBJ2-5; V: TRBV5-4; D: TRBD2; size: -; length: 15; DNA: TGTGCCAGCAGCCCCGGACTAGCGGGAGCAGAGACCCAGTACTTC; CDR3: CASSPGLAGAETQYF
J: TRBJ2-7; V: TRBV30; D: -; size: -; length: 15; DNA: TGTGCCTGGAGCCGGGCGGGACGGGGAAGATGGGAGCAGTACTTC; CDR3: CAWSRAGRGRWEQYF
J: TRBJ1-2; V: TRBV10-3; D: -; size: -; length: 13; DNA: TGTGCCATCAGTGAGACGACAGGCCCTGGCTACACCTTC; CDR3: CAISETTGPGYTF
J: TRBJ1-2; V: TRBV7-8; D: TRBD1; size: -; length: 15; DNA: TGTGCCAGCAGCTCTAGGGACAGATCTAACTATGGCTACACCTTC; CDR3: CASSSRDRSNYGYTF
J: TRBJ2-2; V: TRBV7-8; D: TRBD2; size: -; length: 17; DNA: TGTGCCAGCAGCTCCATGGGACTAACGGCGGGGTCCGGGGAGCTGTTTTTT; CDR3: CASSSMGLTAGSGELFF
J: TRBJ1-2; V: TRBV18; D: -; size: few; length: 14; DNA: TGTGCCAGCTCACGCCAGACAGAAAACTATGGCTACACCTTC; CDR3: CASSRQTENYGYTF
J: TRBJ2-5; V: TRBV7-2; D: -; size: -; length: 15; DNA: TGTGCCAGCAGCTTAGCCTGGGGGGAGCGGGAGACCCAGTACTTC; CDR3: CASSLAWGERETQYF
J: TRBJ2-2; V: TRBV9; D: -; size: -; length: 15; DNA: TGTGCCAGCAGCGTAGCTACAGGACTGGCCGGGGAGCTGTTTTTT; CDR3: CASSVATGLAGELFF
J: TRBJ1-3; V: TRBV4-3; D: -; size: -; length: 18; DNA: TGCGCCAGCAGCCAGGTTTCCGGGACGGGATACTCTGGAAACACCATATATTTT; CDR3: CASSQVSGTGYSGNTIYF
J: TRBJ2-3; V: TRBV6-6; D: -; size: -; length: 14; DNA: TGTGCCAGCAGGCGGACAGCAAGCACAGATACGCAGTATTTT; CDR3: CASRRTASTDTQYF
J: TRBJ2-1; V: TRBV10-3; D: TRBD2; size: -; length: 15; DNA: TGTGCCATCAGTGACATGGCGGGGGGTACTGGTGAGCAGTTCTTC; CDR3: CAISDMAGGTGEQFF
J: TRBJ2-1; V: TRBV5-1; D: TRBD2; size: -; length: 15; DNA: TGCGCCAGCTCCTCCGGGACTAGCGGTATCGGTGTGCAGTTCTTC; CDR3: CASSSGTSGIGVQFF
J: TRBJ2-2; V: TRBV7-6; D: TRBD2; size: -; length: 18; DNA: TGTGCCAGCAGCTTAGGCCTAGCGGGAGGGTTCGGCACCGGGGAGCTGTTTTTT; CDR3: CASSLGLAGGFGTGELFF
J: TRBJ2-7; V: TRBV5-1; D: -; size: once; length: 14; DNA: TGCGCCAGCAGCTTTGCCGGGGGCGCCTACGAGCAGTACTTC; CDR3: CASSFAGGAYEQYF
J: TRBJ2-2; V: TRBV6-5; D: TRBD1; size: -; length: 14; DNA: TGTGCCAGCAGTTACCAGGGGGCAGTCGGGGAGCTGTTTTTT; CDR3: CASSYQGAVGELFF
J: TRBJ2-2; V: TRBV6-5; D: -; size: -; length: 14; DNA: TGTGCCAGCAGTAAACAGGGGGGGACCGGGGAGCTGTTTTTT; CDR3: CASSKQGGTGELFF
J: TRBJ2-1; V: TRBV4-1; D: -; size: once; length: 13; DNA: TGCGCCAGCAGCCAAGACAGTTACAATGAGCAGTTCTTC; CDR3: CASSQDSYNEQFF
J: TRBJ2-3; V: TRBV7-9; D: -; size: once; length: 17; DNA: TGTGCCAGCAGCTTAGGACGACTGGCGTTGACCGCAGATACGCAGTATTTT; CDR3: CASSLGRLALTADTQYF
J: TRBJ2-1; V: TRBV27; D: TRBD1; size: -; length: 15; DNA: TGTGCCAGCAGTCCCCGACAGGGGTATGTGAATGAGCAGTTCTTC; CDR3: CASSPRQGYVNEQFF
J: TRBJ2-1; V: TRBV7-9; D: TRBD1; size: -; length: 16; DNA: TGTGCCAGCAGCTTAGTCTCTCAGGGGGCCTACAATGAGCAGTTCTTC; CDR3: CASSLVSQGAYNEQFF
J: TRBJ1-4; V: TRBV6-1; D: TRBD1; size: -; length: 15; DNA: TGTGCCAGCAGTGTAAGGGGGCGTCTAGGGGAAAAACTGTTTTTT; CDR3: CASSVRGRLGEKLFF
J: TRBJ2-5; V: TRBV7-2; D: -; size: -; length: 14; DNA: TGTGCCAGCAGCGATGGGGGAGGCGTAGAGACCCAGTACTTC; CDR3: CASSDGGGVETQYF